Sequencing of this T cell receptor beta chain was carried out in a study of CD8 T cells in ankylosing spondylitis. Findings and caveats of the study: Prior literature has documented some motif variants in synovial fluid and blood from reactive arthritis. The study identified a TCR beta motif of under ten highly homologous variants that appeared characteristic of ankylosing spondylitis blood.

V gave up 5 bases and J gave up 6 bases, with 12 bases separating them. Germline CDR1 is LGHDT and CDR2 is YNNKEL (reference sequence). This CDR3 is built from 13 residues. For TCR beta, libraries came from quantitative 5'-RACE with molecular barcodes. TCRdb called the 5' RACE reads again in MiXCR, with one record for every CDR3 protein. The sample lists a few hundred thousand distinct CDR3 sequences, more than 9.5% occurring once. Only a few counts were recorded for this clonotype. Its target is unknown. This TCR came from a male donor with ankylosing spondylitis. The source material was blood, either unsorted or a sorted T cell fraction (not recorded which). J is TRBJ2-3 and V is TRBV3-1; the D gene could be TRBD1 or TRBD2 (5 bases each). CDR3 loop: CASSGTEGDTQYF. The CDR3 DNA sequence: TGTGCCAGCAGCGGGACCGAAGGTGATACGCAGTATTTT.